This T cell receptor beta chain derives from a study of cytomegalovirus exposure and HLA in healthy donors. Concerning this clone: The antigen remains unidentified.

General observations from the study: As was reported, the classifier diagnosed cytomegalovirus status with high specificity and sensitivity. Clusters of TCRs from the first cohort tended to co-occur in the roughly 120 validation repertoires (as a later analysis found). TCR beta chains numbering about 160 were designated cytomegalovirus-associated.

TCRdb keeps only in-frame clones here, not all; method: immunoSEQ multiplex PCR. The sample lists about 180,000 clones, approximately 86% occurring once. The CDR3 has 12 amino acids. After removal of 7 bases from V and 6 bases from J, the junction contained 5 bases not matched to a gene. The germline gives CDR1 SNHLY, CDR2 FYNNEI. This rearrangement joins TRBV2 to TRBJ1-1, with 7 bases identical to TRBD1. This sequence was found in a man younger than 30 in good health and CMV-seropositive. The sequencing sample was made of PBMCs. The CDR3 spells CASNRQGPEAFF. For the CDR3, the DNA is TGTGCCAGCAACCGACAGGGCCCTGAAGCTTTCTTT.